The TCR beta chain under discussion was sequenced for a study of post-analysis software for immune sequencing data. CDR3 size: 16 residues. Trimming left V 3 bases short and J 0 bases short, with 16 bases between. CDR1 and CDR2 (germline): DFQATT, SNEGSKA (reference sequence). The library was made from cDNA and included unique molecular identifiers. TCRdb processed the PCR reads anew with MiXCR; each CDR3 protein has one entry. The data hold about 820,000 distinct CDR3 sequences, with approximately 53% observed a single time. Study results and caveats: TRBV segments more frequent in patients than in controls numbered about 5 and included TRBV5-6, TRBV5-1 and TRBV20-1.

On this clonotype: Its antigen remains unidentified.

The V and J genes are TRBV20-1 and TRBJ2-3; no clear D. The receptor was isolated from a girl between 5 and 17 years old with multiple sclerosis. Input material: blood. The CDR3 region has the DNA TGCAGTGCTAGCGCGGCGTGGGCGGCTAGCACAGATACGCAGTATTTT. Translation: CSASAAWAASTDTQYF.